This TCR beta chain originates from a study of blood T cell repertoires in COVID-19. The overall study: Samples came from the United States, Italy and Spain, spanning acute and convalescent COVID-19.

The assay was immunoSEQ multiplex PCR, and TCRdb's table has in-frame clones only and misses some. The sample records about 95,000 clones, 70% to 90% being singletons. V lost 8 bases to trimming and J lost 4 bases; unmatched junction nucleotides: 10. The CDR3 is 15 amino acids. Germline V gene lookup returns CDR1 MNHNY and CDR2 SVGAGI (reference sequence). The sequencing input was peripheral blood. This chain joins TRBV6-6 and TRBJ1-5; 8 bases line up with TRBD1. The sequence came from a human donor in a cohort sampled during active COVID-19. CDR3 protein: CASAPGQGGNQPQHF. The CDR3 region has the DNA TGTGCCAGCGCCCCCGGACAGGGAGGGAATCAGCCCCAGCATTTT.